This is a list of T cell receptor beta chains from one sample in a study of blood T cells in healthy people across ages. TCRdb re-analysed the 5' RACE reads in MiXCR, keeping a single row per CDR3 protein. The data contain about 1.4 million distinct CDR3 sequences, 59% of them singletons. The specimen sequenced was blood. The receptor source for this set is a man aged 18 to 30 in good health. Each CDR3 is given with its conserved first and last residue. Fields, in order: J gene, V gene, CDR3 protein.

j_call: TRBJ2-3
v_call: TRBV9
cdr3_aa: CASSVVSQTDTQYF

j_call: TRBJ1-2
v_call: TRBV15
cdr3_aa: CAAKPGQGNYGYTF

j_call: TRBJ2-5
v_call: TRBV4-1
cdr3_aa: CASSQVGTGGWEQYF

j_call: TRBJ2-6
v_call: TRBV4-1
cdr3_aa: CASRPASSGANVLTF

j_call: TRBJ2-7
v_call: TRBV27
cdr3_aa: CASSLVGDRSYEQYF

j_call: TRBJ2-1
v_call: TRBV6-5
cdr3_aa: CASSPGTSGSNEQFF

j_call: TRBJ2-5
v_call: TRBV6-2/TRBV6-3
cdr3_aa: CASSSGLGGKTQYF

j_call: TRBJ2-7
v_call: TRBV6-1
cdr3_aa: CASSVRGYSYEQYF

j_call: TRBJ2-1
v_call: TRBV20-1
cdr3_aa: CSATGTSGGQNNEQFF

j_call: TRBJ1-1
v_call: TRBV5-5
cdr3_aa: CASSLVEGMFTEAFF

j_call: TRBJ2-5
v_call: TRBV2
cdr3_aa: CASKSRGETQYF

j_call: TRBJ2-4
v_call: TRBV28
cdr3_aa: CASSLLGSYHIQYF

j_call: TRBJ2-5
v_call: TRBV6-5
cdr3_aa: CASSYSSDHQETQYF

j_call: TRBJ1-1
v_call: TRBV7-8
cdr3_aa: CASSSLGGGAEAFF

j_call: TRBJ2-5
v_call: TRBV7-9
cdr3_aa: CANSGRLAETQYF

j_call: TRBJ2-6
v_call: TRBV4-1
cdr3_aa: CASSQEIVSGANVLTF

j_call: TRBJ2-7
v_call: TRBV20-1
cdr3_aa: CSAGWTSGNYEQYF

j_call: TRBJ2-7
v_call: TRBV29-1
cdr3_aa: CSVERGVGYEQYF

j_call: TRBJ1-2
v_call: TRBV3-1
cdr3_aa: CASSQDLDVYGYTF

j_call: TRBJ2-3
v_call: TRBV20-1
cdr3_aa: CSARDPEWTSGSVWTQYF

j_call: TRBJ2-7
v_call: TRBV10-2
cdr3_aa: CASSDWRSSYEQYF

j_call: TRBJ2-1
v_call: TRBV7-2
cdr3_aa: CASSIITGNEQFF

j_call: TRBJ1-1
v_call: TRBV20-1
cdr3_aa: CSANRGPRLNTEAFF

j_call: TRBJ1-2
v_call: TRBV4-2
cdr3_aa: CASSQESDGFLYGYTF

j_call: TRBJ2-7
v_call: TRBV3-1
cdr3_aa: CASSQVRRTGRNEQYF

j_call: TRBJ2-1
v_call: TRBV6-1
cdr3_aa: CASSTSGGTYNEQFF

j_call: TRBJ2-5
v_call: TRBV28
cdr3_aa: CASSWEHKRETQYF

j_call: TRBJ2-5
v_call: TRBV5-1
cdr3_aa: CASSLEAGDSETQYF